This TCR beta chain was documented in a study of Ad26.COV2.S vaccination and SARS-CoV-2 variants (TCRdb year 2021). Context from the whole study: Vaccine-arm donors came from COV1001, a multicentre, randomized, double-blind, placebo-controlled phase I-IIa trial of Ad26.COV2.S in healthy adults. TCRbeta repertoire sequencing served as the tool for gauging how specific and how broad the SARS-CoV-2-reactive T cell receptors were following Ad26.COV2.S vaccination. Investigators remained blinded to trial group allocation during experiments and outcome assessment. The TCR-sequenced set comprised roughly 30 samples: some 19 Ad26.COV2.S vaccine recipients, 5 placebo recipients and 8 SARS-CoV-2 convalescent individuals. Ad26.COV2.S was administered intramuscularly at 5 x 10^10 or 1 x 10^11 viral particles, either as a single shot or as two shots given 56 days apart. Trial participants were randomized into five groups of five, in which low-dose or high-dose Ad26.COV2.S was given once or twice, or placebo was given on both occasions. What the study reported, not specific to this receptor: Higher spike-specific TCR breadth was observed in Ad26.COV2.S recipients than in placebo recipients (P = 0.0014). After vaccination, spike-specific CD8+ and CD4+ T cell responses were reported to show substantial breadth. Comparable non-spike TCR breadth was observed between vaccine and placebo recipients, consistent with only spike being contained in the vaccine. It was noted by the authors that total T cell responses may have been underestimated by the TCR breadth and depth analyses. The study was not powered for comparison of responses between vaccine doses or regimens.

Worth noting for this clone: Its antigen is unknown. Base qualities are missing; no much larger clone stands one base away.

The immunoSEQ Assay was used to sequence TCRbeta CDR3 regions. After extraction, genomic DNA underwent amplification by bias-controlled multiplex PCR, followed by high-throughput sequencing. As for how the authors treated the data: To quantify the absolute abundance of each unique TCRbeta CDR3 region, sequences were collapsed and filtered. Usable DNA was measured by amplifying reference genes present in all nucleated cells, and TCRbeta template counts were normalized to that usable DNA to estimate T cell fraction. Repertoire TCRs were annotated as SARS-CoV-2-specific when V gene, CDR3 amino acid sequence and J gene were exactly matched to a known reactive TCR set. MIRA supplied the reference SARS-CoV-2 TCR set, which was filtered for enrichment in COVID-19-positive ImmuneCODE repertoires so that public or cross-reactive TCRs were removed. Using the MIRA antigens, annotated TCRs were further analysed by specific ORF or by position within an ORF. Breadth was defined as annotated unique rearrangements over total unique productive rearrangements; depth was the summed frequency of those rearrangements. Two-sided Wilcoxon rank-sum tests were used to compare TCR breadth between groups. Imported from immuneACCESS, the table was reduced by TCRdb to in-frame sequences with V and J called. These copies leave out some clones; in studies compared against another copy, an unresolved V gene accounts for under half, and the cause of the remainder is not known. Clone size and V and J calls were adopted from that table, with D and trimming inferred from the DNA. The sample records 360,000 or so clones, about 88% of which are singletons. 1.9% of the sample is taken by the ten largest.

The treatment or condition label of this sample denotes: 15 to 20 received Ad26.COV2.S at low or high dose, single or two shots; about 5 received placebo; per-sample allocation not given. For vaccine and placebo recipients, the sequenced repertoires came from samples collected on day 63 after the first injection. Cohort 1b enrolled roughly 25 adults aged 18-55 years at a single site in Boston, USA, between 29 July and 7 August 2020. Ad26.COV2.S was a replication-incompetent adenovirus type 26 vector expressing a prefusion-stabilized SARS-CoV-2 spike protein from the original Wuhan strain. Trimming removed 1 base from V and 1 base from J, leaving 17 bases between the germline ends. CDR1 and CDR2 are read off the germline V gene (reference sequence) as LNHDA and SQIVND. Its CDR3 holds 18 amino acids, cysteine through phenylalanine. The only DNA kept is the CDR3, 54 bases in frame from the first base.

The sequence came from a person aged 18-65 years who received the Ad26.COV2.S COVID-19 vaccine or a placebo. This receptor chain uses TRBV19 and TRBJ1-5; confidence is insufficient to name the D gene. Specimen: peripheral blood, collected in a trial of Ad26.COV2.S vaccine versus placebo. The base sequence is TGTGCCAGTAGTATAGGTCTAGCGGGGAGAGGCAGCAATCAGCCCCAGCATTTT. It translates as CASSIGLAGRGSNQPQHF.